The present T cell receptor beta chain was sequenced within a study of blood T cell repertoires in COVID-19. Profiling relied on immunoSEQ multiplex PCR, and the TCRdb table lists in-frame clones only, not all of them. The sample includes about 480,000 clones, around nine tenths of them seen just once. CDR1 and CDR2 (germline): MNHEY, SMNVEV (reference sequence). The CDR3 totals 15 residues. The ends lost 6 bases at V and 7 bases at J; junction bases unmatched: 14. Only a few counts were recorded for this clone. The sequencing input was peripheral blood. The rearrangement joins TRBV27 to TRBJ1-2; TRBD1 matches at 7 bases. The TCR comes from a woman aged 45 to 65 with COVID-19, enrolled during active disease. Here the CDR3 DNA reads TGTGCCAGCAGCCCCCTAACAGGGGTTGGTGCTGGCTACACCTTC. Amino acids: CASSPLTGVGAGYTF.